This entry describes one T cell receptor beta chain. The antigen is undetermined. This sample was taken from a study of Ad26.COV2.S vaccination and SARS-CoV-2 variants. Regarding the study as a whole: The TCR-based breadth and depth measures might underestimate overall T cell responses. Once vaccination had occurred, spike-specific CD8+ and CD4+ T cell responses reportedly showed substantial breadth. Vaccine recipients had higher spike-specific TCR breadth than placebo recipients.

Between the trimmed V and J ends, which lost 4 bases and 7 bases, there was a span of 17 bases. Germline V gene lookup returns CDR1 MDHEN and CDR2 SYDVKM. The CDR3 consists of 15 residues. Sequenced by immunoSEQ multiplex PCR; TCRdb stores in-frame clones only, minus some. The sample lists 350,000 to 400,000 clones; around nine tenths were seen once. The treatment was: some 20 received Ad26.COV2.S at low or high dose, single or two shots; 5 received placebo; per-sample allocation not given. Sample collection was performed on day 63 after the first vaccine or placebo injection. The chain links TRBV28 to TRBJ1-5; a possible D gene is TRBD1 (6 bases). This sequence originates from a person aged 18-60 years who received the Ad26.COV2.S COVID-19 vaccine or a placebo. The sequenced sample was peripheral blood, obtained in a trial of Ad26.COV2.S vaccine versus placebo. The CDR3 region has the DNA TGTGCCAGCAGTTCCCCCACAGGGTTTGGCCAGCCCCAGCATTTT. Translation: CASSSPTGFGQPQHF.